This T cell receptor beta chain was profiled in a study of shared clonotypes between healthy human individuals (TCRdb year 2020). Notes on the research overall: A few men and two women, aged 18 to 49 years, made up the cohort. For each donor, CD4 naive and CD4 memory were each run on three plates, CD8 naive on two plates, and CD8 memory on one plate. Between about 0.85 and 10 billion PBMCs per donor were obtained by leukapheresis. Different laboratories and diverse techniques were used to prepare libraries and sequence TCR repertoires, to increase sequencing depth and limit assay-specific biases. To estimate repertoire size and how much clonotype sharing occurs between individuals, the study deeply sequenced the blood TCR repertoires of about five healthy adults. The investigation overall reported the following: The small number of donors limited the genetic and exposure-history diversity represented. Pairwise subsampling indicated that sequencing depth was expected to affect the degree of clonotype sharing among donors. Sampling was limited to blood, and TCR repertoires in tissue likely differ from TCR repertoires in blood. Clonotypes shared by all four sorted-subset donors showed higher generation probabilities than non-shared clonotypes. Sharing across several donors was observed for approximately 5% of naive CD4, around 3.5% of naive CD8, over 2% of memory CD4, and about 0.4% of memory CD8 clonotypes. Estimated clonotype richness was generally larger for naive than for memory subsets. Rarefaction of sorted-subset datasets indicated incomplete sequencing despite the large sequencing depth.

Ten or more counts support this clone. Its antigen specificity is not known. The input lacks base qualities; no much larger clone sits a single base away. Donors were healthy HIV-negative adults with no recently reported acute infections or vaccinations. Every donor was a Caucasian adult residing in Nashville, Tennessee, USA. CD4+ T cells were enriched by magnetic negative selection, after which naive cells were positively selected on CD45RA and the negative fraction was taken as the memory subset. Blood was collected by leukapheresis, and PBMCs were isolated by Ficoll-Histopaque density gradient centrifugation and then cryopreserved in liquid nitrogen vapor phase. Purity and quantity of every magnetically sorted T cell population were checked by analytical flow cytometry. From each sorted fraction, genomic DNA was isolated and quantified by UV absorbance on a Nanodrop 2000c. TCR CDR3 regions were amplified from genomic DNA by multiplex PCR using the deep immunoSEQ assay. For each cell subset, the extracted genomic DNA was distributed evenly across all wells of several immunoSEQ 96-well plates, and each plate served as one replicate. For sorted subsets, each replicate PCR was loaded with approximately 0.2 ug genomic DNA, equivalent to 30,000 or so T cell genomes. The purified libraries were quantified using a Qubit 3.0 fluorometer, sized with a Bioanalyzer 2100, and then quantified again using the KAPA Library Quantification kit. A separate single-read 150-cycle Illumina NextSeq 550 flow cell was used to sequence each immunoSEQ 96-well plate. The original methods were these. Because only junctional sequences without quality scores were contained in the immunoSEQ output, filtering matching that applied to full-length reads could not be performed. To assign V/J genes and CDR3, sequences were annotated against IMGT germline references using PyIR, a Python wrapper for IgBLAST v1.9. Reads were filtered out if the reads had weak V/J assignments (E-value above 1e-6), no CDR3, stop codons, out-of-frame junctions, or ambiguous translated residues. A V3J clonotype was defined by an identical inferred V gene, J gene, and CDR3 amino acid sequence. To compute the percentage overlap between repertoires, the number of shared unique clonotypes was divided by the size of the smaller repertoire. Richness of each repertoire was evaluated using RTK rarefaction, the Chao1 estimator, and Recon v2.1 estimates of unobserved clonotypes. For all TCRbeta clonotypes obtained by the gDNA method from several donors, generation probabilities were computed with OLGA. The table comes from immuneACCESS by way of TCRdb, which keeps in-frame sequences with V and J called. Part of the clones is missing from these tables; in studies checked, under half for an unresolved V gene and the rest for unknown reasons. That table furnishes V, J and clone size, whereas the DNA furnished D and trimming. This sample has about 1 million clones in its table, and roughly 80% of those were observed once. Of the sample, about 1.5% falls within the top ten clones.

The CDR3 runs 14 residues from the cysteine to the phenylalanine. Kept here is only the CDR3 DNA, which spans 42 bases and is read in frame from base 1. CDR1 and CDR2, per the germline V gene, are SNHLY and FYNNEI. V trim: 4 bases; J trim: 4 bases; unmatched bases: 6. Sequencing was done on a sample of memory CD4+ T cells sorted from blood. The sample's cell subset or site label is to be understood as: CD45RA-negative fraction. The receptor chain draws on TRBV2 and TRBJ1-2; the central 7 bases match TRBD1. This clonotype originated in a young man in good health. The DNA sequence is given as TGTGCCAGCAGTGGGACAGGCTTCTCCTATGGCTACACCTTC. Translated, this is CASSGTGFSYGYTF.